Listed here are 7 T cell receptor beta chains from one sample, sequenced in a study of T-cell reconstitution after alpha-beta-depleted transplantation in children. TCRbeta library construction was performed incorporating unique molecular identifiers. Via MiXCR, TCRdb re-called the PCR reads, giving one row per CDR3 protein. Of hundreds of thousands of distinct CDR3 sequences in the sample, approximately 20% are singletons; the top ten hold 2.5% to 4%. The source was PBMCs from the stem cell graft donor, collected from the stem cell graft. The source is a human donor who donated a stem cell graft to a child with acute lymphoblastic leukemia.

This sequence joins TRBV4-1 and TRBJ2-7; D not resolved. V was pared by 6 bases and J by 3 bases, with 12 bases between. The CDR3 is made up of 13 amino acids. CDR1 and CDR2 (germline): MGHRA, YSYEKL. CDR3 sequence (DNA): TGCGCCAGCAGTAGGCAGGTCCGCTACGAGCAGTACTTC. This sequence encodes CASSRQVRYEQYF.

V is TRBV29-1 and J is TRBJ2-3; the D is unclear. Germline V gene lookup returns CDR1 SQVTM and CDR2 ANQGSEA. This CDR3 contains 13 residues. The ends were cut back, 7 bases at V and 0 bases at J, with 11 bases in the middle. CDR3 nucleotides: TGCAGCGCCTCCCCGGTTAGCACAGATACGCAGTATTTT. This sequence encodes CSASPVSTDTQYF.

The rearrangement links TRBV20-1 to TRBJ2-7; D might be TRBD1 (6 bases). This CDR3 contains 14 residues. Trimming pared 3 bases from V and 2 bases from J, leaving 14 bases between. Germline CDR1 DFQATT, CDR2 SNEGSKA (reference sequence). The CDR3 sequence: CSARRGTLTYEQYF. CDR3 sequence (DNA): TGCAGTGCTAGGAGGGGGACACTGACCTACGAGCAGTACTTC.

V gene TRBV7-8 combines with J gene TRBJ2-3; D unclear. Per germline, CDR1 SGHVS and CDR2 FQNEAQ. This CDR3 is built from 15 residues. V lost 5 bases and J lost 6, with 18 bases in between. In DNA form, the CDR3 reads TGTGCCAGCAGCCCCCGAACGGTGGAAAGGGATACGCAGTATTTT. Encoded protein: CASSPRTVERDTQYF. Drawing the rest from reference TRBV7-8 and TRBJ2-3, the complete variable domain is GAGVSQSPRYKVAKRGQDVALRCDPISGHVSLFWYQQALGQGPEFLTYFQNEAQLDKSGLPSDRFFAERPEGSVSTLKIQRTQQEDSAVYLCASSPRTVERDTQYFGPGTRLTVL.

The chain is built from TRBV9 and TRBJ2-1; 9 nucleotides line up with TRBD1. Germline V lookup: CDR1 SGDLS, CDR2 YYNGEE. The CDR3 length is 17 residues. The ends lost 0 bases at V and 6 bases at J; junction bases unmatched: 10. The CDR3 spells CASSVGFGTGIFNEQFF. CDR3 in DNA: TGTGCCAGCAGCGTAGGATTTGGGACAGGGATTTTCAATGAGCAGTTCTTC.

This clonotype was found a few times. The rearrangement uses TRBV5-1 and TRBJ2-1, with 9 nucleotides matching TRBD2. Germline trimming cut 6 bases from V and 7 bases from J; bases unmatched to any gene: 8. Germline V gives CDR1 SGHRS, CDR2 YFSETQ. The CDR3 extends over 14 amino acids. CDR3 bases: TGCGCCAGCACGGTGGGTAGCGGGAGAAATGAGCAGTTCTTC. Protein: CASTVGSGRNEQFF.

The rearrangement links TRBV3-1 to TRBJ1-2; D is unclear. CDR3 length: 12 amino acids. V was clipped by 1 base and J by 6 bases, with 6 bases between them. Germline V gene data show CDR1 as LGHDT and CDR2 as YNNKEL (reference sequence). The CDR3 coding sequence is TGTGCCAGCAGCCAAGGAGTCGATGGCTACACCTTC. It encodes CASSQGVDGYTF.